The rows below give T cell receptor beta chains drawn from one sample of a study of radiotherapy plus CTLA-4 blockade in lung cancer. Assay: immunoSEQ multiplex PCR; the TCRdb copy retains only in-frame clones and omits some. The sample includes 120,000 or so clones, about 87% seen only once; the top ten take 6.9%. The sample in question was peripheral blood, obtained from a patient treated with radiotherapy plus ipilimumab. The receptors stem from a human donor with non-small cell lung cancer that progressed on radiotherapy plus ipilimumab. The CDR3 runs from the conserved cysteine through the conserved F or W. Each record gives: D gene, J gene, V gene, clone size, CDR3 DNA, CDR3 protein. A D gene is named only where the DNA matches it firmly. A row's size may be missing; if present it is once, few, many or a size class.

>TRBD1|TRBJ1-3|TRBV27|.
TGTGCCAGCAGGGACAGGCTCTCTGGAAACACCATATATTTT
CASRDRLSGNTIYF
>TRBD1|TRBJ1-2|TRBV6-1|.
TGTGCCAGCAGTGGTCAGCTCGGACAGGGGGGATATGGCTACACCTTC
CASSGQLGQGGYGYTF
>TRBD1|TRBJ1-2|TRBV19|.
TGTGCCAGTAGTCCTCCCCAGGGGGTTCGGTATGGCTACACCTTC
CASSPPQGVRYGYTF
>TRBD1|TRBJ1-2|TRBV12-5|once
TGTGCTAGTGGCCTCGGACAGGGCGGAATCTATGGCTACACCTTC
CASGLGQGGIYGYTF
>TRBD2|TRBJ2-1|TRBV11-3|.
TGTGCCAGCAGCCCCATAGCGGGGTCTAACAATGAGCAGTTCTTC
CASSPIAGSNNEQFF
>TRBD2|TRBJ2-7|TRBV11-2|.
TGTGCCAGCAGCTCTGAGGCTAGCGGTTACTACGAGCAGTACTTC
CASSSEASGYYEQYF
>.|TRBJ2-1|TRBV2|.
TGTGCCACTTACGGGACTCAAGCCTACAATGAGCAGTTCTTC
CATYGTQAYNEQFF
>.|TRBJ2-1|TRBV6-6|.
TGTGCCAGCAGTCCACCGGACCGGAGAAAGCAGTTCTTC
CASSPPDRRKQFF
>.|TRBJ1-1|TRBV29-1|.
TGCAGCGCCCGGCAGTCGAACACTGAAGCTTTCTTT
CSARQSNTEAFF
>.|TRBJ2-6|TRBV13|.
TGTGCCAGCAGCTTGAGCCCTGGGGCCAACGTCCTGACTTTC
CASSLSPGANVLTF
>TRBD2|TRBJ2-1|TRBV2|once
TGTGCCAGCACCCTCGGGACTAGCCACTTACGGGGGCAGTTCTTC
CASTLGTSHLRGQFF